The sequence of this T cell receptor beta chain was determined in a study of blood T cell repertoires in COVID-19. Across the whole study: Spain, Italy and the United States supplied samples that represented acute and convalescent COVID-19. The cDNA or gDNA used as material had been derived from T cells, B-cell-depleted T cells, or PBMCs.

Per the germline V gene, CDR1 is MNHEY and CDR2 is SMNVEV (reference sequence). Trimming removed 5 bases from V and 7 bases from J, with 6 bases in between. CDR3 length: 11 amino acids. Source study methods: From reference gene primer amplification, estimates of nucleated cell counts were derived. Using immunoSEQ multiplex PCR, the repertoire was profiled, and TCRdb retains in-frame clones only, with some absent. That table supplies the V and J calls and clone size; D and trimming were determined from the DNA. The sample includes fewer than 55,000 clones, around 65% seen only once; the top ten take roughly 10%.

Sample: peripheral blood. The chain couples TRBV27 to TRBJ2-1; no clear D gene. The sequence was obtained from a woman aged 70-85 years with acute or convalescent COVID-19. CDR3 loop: CASSPGNEQFF. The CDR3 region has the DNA TGTGCCAGCAGTCCCGGGAATGAGCAGTTCTTC.